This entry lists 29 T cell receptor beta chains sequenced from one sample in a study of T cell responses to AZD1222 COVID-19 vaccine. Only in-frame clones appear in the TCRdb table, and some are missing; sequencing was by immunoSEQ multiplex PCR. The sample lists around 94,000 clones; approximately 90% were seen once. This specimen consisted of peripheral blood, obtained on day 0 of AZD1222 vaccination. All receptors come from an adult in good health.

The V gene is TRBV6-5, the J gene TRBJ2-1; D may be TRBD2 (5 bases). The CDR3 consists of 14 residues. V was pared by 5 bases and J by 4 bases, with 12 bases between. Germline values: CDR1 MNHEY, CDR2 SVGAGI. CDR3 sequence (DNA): TGTGCCAGCAGTCCAGCGGAAGGGTACAATGAGCAGTTCTTC. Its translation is CASSPAEGYNEQFF.

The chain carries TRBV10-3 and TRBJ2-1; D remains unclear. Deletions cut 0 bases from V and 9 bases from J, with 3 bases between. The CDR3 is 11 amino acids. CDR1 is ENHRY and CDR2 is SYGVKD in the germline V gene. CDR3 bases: TGTGCCATCAGTGAGTCTGGTGAGCAGTTCTTC. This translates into CAISESGEQFF.

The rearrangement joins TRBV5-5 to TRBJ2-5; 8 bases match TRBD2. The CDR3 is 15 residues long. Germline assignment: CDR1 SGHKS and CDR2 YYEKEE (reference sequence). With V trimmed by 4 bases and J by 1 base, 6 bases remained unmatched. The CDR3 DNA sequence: TGTGCCAGCAGCGAACTCGGGGGGGCCCAAGAGACCCAGTACTTC. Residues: CASSELGGAQETQYF.

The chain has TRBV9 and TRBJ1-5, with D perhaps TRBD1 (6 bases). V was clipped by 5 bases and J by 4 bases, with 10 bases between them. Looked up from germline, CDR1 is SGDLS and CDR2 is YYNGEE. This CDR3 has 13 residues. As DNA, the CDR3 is TGTGCCAGCAGTACAGGGTGGAATCAGCCCCAGCATTTT. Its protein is CASSTGWNQPQHF. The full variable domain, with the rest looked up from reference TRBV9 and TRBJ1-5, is DSGVTQTPKHLITATGQRVTLRCSPRSGDLSVYWYQQSLDQGLQFLIQYYNGEERAKGNILERFSAQQFPDLHSELNLSSLELGDSALYFCASSTGWNQPQHFGDGTRLSIL.

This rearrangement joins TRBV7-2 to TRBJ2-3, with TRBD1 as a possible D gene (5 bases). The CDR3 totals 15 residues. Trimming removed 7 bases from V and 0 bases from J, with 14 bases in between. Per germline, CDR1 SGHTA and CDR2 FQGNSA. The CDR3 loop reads CASTHWTTSTDTQYF. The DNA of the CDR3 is TGTGCCAGCACCCATTGGACAACTAGCACAGATACGCAGTATTTT.

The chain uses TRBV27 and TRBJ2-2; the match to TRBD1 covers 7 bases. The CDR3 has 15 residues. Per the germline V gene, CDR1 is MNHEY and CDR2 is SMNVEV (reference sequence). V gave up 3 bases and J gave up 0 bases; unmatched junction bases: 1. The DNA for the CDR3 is TGTGCCAGCAGTTTGACAGGGACGAACACCGGGGAGCTGTTTTTT. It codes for CASSLTGTNTGELFF.

CDR3 residues: CASSPEGSSSNQPQHF. CDR3 DNA sequence: TGCGCCAGCAGTCCGGAGGGGTCCTCTAGCAATCAGCCCCAGCATTTT. V gene TRBV5-1 combines with J gene TRBJ1-5; perhaps TRBD1 as D (5 bases). Germline V gene sequence: CDR1 SGHRS, CDR2 YFSETQ. Trimming cost V 5 bases and J 0 bases, with 15 bases left between them. There are 16 residues in the CDR3.

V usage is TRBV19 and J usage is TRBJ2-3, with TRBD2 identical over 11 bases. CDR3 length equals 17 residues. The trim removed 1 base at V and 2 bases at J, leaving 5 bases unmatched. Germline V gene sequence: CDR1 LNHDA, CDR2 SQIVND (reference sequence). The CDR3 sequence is CASSIGLAGGHTDTQYF. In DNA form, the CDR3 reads TGTGCCAGTAGTATAGGGCTAGCGGGGGGCCACACAGATACGCAGTATTTT.

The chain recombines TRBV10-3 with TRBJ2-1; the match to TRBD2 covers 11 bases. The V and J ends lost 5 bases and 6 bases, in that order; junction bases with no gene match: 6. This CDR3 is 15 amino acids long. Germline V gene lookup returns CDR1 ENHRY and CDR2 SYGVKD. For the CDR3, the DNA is TGTGCCATCAGTTATAGCGGGGGGGATGTCAATGAGCAGTTCTTC. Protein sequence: CAISYSGGDVNEQFF.

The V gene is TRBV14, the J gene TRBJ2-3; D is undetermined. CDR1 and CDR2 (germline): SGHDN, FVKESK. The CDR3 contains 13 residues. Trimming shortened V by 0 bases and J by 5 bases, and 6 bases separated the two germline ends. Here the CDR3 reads CASSQDPGDTQYF. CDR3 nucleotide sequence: TGTGCCAGCAGCCAAGATCCCGGAGATACGCAGTATTTT.

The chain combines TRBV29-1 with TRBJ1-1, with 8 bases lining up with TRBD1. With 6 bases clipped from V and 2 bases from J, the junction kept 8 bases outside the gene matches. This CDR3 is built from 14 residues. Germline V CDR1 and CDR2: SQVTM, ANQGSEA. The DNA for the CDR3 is TGCAGCGTCGTACCCCAGGGGGCTAACACTGAAGCTTTCTTT. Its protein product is CSVVPQGANTEAFF. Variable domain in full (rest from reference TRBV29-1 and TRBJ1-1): SAVISQKPSRDICQRGTSLTIQCQVDSQVTMMFWYRQQPGQSLTLIATANQGSEATYESGFVIDKFPISRPNLTFSTLTVSNMSPEDSSIYLCSVVPQGANTEAFFGQGTRLTVV.

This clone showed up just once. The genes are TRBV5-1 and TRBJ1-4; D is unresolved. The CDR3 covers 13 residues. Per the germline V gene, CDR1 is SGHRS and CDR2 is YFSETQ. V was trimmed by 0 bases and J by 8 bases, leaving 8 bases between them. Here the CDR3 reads CASSLDLGEKLFF. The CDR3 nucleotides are TGCGCCAGCAGCTTGGACCTGGGGGAAAAACTGTTTTTT.

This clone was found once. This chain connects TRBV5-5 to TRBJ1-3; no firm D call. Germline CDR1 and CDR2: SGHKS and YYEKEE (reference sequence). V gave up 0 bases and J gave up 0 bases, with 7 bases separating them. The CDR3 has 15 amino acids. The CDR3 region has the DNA TGTGCCAGCAGCTTGGTTATTGGCTCTGGAAACACCATATATTTT. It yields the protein CASSLVIGSGNTIYF.

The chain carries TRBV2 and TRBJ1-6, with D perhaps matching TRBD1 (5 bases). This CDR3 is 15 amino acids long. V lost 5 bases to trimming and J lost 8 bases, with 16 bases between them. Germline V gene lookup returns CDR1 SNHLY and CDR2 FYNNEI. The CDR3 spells CASSQGGMGHSPLHF. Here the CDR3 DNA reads TGTGCCAGCAGTCAGGGAGGCATGGGACATTCACCCCTCCACTTT. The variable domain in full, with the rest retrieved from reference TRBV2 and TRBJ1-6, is EPEVTQTPSHQVTQMGQEVILRCVPISNHLYFYWYRQILGQKVEFLVSFYNNEISEKSEIFDDQFSVERPDGSNFTLKIRSTKLEDSAMYFCASSQGGMGHSPLHFGNGTRLTVT.

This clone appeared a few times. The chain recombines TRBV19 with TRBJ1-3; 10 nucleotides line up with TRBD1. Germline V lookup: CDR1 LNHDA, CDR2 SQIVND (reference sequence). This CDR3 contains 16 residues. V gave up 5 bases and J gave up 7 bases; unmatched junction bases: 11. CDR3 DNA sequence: TGTGCCAGTAGTCAACCTGGACAGGGGGTGTCTAACACCATATATTTT. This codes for CASSQPGQGVSNTIYF.

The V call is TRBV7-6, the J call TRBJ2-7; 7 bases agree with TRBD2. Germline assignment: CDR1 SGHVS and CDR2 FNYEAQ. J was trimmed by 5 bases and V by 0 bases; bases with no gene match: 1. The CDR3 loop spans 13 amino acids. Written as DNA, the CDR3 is TGTGCCAGCAGCTTAGCGCGGGAGAACGAGCAGTACTTC. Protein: CASSLARENEQYF.

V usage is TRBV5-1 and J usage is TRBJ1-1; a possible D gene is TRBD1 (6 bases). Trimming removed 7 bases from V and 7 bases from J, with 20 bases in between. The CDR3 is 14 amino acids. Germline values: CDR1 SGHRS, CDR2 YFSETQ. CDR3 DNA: TGCGCCAGCTTACTGGGGGCGGCGAACGATGAAGCTTTCTTT. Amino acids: CASLLGAANDEAFF.

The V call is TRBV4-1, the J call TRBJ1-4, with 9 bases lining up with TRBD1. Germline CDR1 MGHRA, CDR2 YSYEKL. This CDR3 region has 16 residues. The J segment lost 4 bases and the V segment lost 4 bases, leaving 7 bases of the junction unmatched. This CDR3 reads CASSREGQGLNEKLFF. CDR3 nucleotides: TGCGCCAGCAGCCGGGAGGGACAGGGACTTAATGAAAAACTGTTTTTT.

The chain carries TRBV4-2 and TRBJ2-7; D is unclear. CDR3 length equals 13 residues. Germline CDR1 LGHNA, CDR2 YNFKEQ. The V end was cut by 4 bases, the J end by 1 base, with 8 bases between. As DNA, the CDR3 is TGTGCCAGCAGCCTGTCTTATTCCTACGAGCAGTACTTC. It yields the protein CASSLSYSYEQYF.

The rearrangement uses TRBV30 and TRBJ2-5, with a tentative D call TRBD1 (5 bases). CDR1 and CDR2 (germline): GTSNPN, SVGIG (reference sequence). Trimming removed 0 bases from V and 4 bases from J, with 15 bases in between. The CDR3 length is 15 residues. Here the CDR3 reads CAWSVGQVGAETQYF. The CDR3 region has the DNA TGTGCCTGGAGTGTAGGGCAGGTAGGGGCAGAGACCCAGTACTTC.

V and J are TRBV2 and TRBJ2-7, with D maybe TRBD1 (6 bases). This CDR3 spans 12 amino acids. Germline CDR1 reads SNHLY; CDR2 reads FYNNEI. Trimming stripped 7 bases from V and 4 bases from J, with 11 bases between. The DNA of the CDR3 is TGTGCCAGCAACAGGGTTGGGTACGAGCAGTACTTC. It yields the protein CASNRVGYEQYF.

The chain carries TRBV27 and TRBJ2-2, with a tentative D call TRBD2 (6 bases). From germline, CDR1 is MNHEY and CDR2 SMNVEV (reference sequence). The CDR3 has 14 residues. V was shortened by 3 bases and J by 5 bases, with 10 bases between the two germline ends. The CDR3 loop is CASSFSGGTGELFF. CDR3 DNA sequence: TGTGCCAGCAGTTTCTCCGGGGGAACCGGGGAGCTGTTTTTT.

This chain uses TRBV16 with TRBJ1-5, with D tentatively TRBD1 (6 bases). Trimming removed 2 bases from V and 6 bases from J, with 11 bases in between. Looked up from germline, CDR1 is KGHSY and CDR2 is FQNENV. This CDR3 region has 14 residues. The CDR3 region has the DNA TGTGCCAGCAGCCAAATCACAGGGATTCAGCCCCAGCATTTT. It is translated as CASSQITGIQPQHF.

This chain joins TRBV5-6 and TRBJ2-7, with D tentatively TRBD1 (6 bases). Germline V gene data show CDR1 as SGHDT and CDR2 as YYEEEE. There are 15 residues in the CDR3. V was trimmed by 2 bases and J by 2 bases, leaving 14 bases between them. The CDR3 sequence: CASSLGFDRTYEQYF. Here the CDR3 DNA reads TGTGCCAGCAGCTTAGGTTTCGACAGGACCTACGAGCAGTACTTC.

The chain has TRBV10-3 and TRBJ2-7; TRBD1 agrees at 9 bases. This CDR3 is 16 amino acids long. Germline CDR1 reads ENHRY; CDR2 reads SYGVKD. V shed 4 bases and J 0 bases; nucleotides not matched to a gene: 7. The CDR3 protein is CAISALDRGHSYEQYF. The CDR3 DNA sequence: TGTGCCATCAGTGCACTGGACAGGGGTCACTCCTACGAGCAGTACTTC.

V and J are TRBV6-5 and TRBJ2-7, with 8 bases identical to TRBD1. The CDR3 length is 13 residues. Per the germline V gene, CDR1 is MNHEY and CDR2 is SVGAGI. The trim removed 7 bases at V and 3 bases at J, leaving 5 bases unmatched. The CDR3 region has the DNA TGTGCCAGCAAGGACAGGGTTGGCTACGAGCAGTACTTC. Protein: CASKDRVGYEQYF.

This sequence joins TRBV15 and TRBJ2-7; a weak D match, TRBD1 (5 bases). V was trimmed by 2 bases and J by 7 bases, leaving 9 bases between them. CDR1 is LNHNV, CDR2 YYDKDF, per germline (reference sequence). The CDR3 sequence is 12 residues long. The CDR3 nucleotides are TGTGCCACCAGCAGATCAGCAGGGGAGCAGTACTTC. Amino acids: CATSRSAGEQYF.

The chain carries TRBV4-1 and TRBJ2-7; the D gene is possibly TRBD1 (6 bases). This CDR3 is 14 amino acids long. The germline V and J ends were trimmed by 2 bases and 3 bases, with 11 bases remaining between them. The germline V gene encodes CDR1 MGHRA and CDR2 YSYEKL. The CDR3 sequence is CASSQTQGVYEQYF. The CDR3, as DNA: TGCGCCAGCAGCCAAACACAGGGCGTCTACGAGCAGTACTTC.

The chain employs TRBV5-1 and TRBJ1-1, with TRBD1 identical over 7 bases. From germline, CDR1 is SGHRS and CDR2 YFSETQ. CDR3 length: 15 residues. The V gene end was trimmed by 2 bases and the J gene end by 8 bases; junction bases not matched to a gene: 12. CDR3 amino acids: CASSFRAGGQPEAFF. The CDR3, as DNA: TGCGCCAGCAGCTTTCGGGCAGGGGGACAACCGGAAGCTTTCTTT. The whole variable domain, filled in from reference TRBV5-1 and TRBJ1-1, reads KAGVTQTPRYLIKTRGQQVTLSCSPISGHRSVSWYQQTPGQGLQFLFEYFSETQRNKGNFPGRFSGRQFSNSRSEMNVSTLELGDSALYLCASSFRAGGQPEAFFGQGTRLTVV.